A selection of T cell receptor beta chains follows, all from one sample in a study of blood T cell repertoires in COVID-19. The data were produced by immunoSEQ multiplex PCR, yet TCRdb's version contains in-frame clones alone and is incomplete. The sample shows about 270,000 clones, over 70% of them seen only once. Sequencing used peripheral blood. Receptors were obtained from an elderly man with acute or convalescent COVID-19. The CDR3 runs from the conserved cysteine through the conserved F or W. A D gene is named only where the DNA matches it firmly. Clone size, where shown, is once, few, many, or a class for clones that have expanded.

TRBJ2-3 | . | . | TRBV6-5 | TGTGCCAGCAGCATGACTAGCACAGATACGCAGTATTTT | CASSMTSTDTQYF
TRBJ2-1 | TRBD2 | once | TRBV19 | TGTGCCAGTTGGCGGGGGAATGAGCAGTTCTTC | CASWRGNEQFF
TRBJ1-3 | . | . | TRBV6-5 | TGTGCCAGCAGTCGCCAACAGAGCTCTGGAAACACCATATATTTT | CASSRQQSSGNTIYF
TRBJ2-3 | TRBD2 | . | TRBV6-4 | TGTGCCAGCAGCCGGACTAGCAGAGTCACAGATACGCAGTATTTT | CASSRTSRVTDTQYF
TRBJ1-2 | . | . | TRBV5-6 | TGTGCCAGCAGCCCACGGAGCTATGGCTACACCTTC | CASSPRSYGYTF
TRBJ1-1 | . | . | TRBV27 | TGTGCCAGCAGTAAAACAGGCACTGAAGCTTTCTTT | CASSKTGTEAFF
TRBJ1-2 | . | once | TRBV28 | TGTGCCAGCAACCCGGTGGGGCGGGGGAGAGTTAATGGCTACACCTTC | CASNPVGRGRVNGYTF
TRBJ1-5 | . | . | TRBV18 | TGTGCCAGCTCACCTAATTCGAGGGTTAGCAATCAGCCCCAGCATTTT | CASSPNSRVSNQPQHF
TRBJ1-3 | TRBD1 | few | TRBV6-5 | TGTGCCAGCAGTTCACCGACAGGGGCCGGAAACACCATATATTTT | CASSSPTGAGNTIYF
TRBJ1-6 | . | few | TRBV11-1 | TGTGCCAGCAGCTTAGATGATCGTATGGGCTCACCCCTCCACTTT | CASSLDDRMGSPLHF
TRBJ2-1 | TRBD1 | . | TRBV7-3 | TGTGCCAGCAGCACGGACAGGGAGGATGAGCAGTTCTTC | CASSTDREDEQFF
TRBJ2-7 | TRBD1 | . | TRBV28 | TGTGCCAGCAGTTTCGTTTCTGCAGGGGGCTACGAGCAGTACTTC | CASSFVSAGGYEQYF
TRBJ2-2 | . | . | TRBV19 | TGTGCCAGTAGTAGGGGGGAGACACCGAACACCGGGGAGCTGTTTTTT | CASSRGETPNTGELFF
TRBJ1-6 | . | . | TRBV5-4 | TGTGCCAGCAGTTCTGGACTCAGGAGCTCCTATAATTCACCCCTCCACTTT | CASSSGLRSSYNSPLHF
TRBJ2-2 | TRBD1 | . | TRBV18 | TGTGCCAGCTCACCCCCTAACGGACAGGGGAACACCGGGGAGCTGTTTTTT | CASSPPNGQGNTGELFF
TRBJ1-4 | . | . | TRBV7-8 | TGTGCCAGCAGCTTAGATACAACAGGTCGAAATGAAAAACTGTTTTTT | CASSLDTTGRNEKLFF
TRBJ2-7 | TRBD1 | . | TRBV7-9 | TGTGCCAGCAGCTACCGACAGGGGACCTACGAGCAGTACTTC | CASSYRQGTYEQYF